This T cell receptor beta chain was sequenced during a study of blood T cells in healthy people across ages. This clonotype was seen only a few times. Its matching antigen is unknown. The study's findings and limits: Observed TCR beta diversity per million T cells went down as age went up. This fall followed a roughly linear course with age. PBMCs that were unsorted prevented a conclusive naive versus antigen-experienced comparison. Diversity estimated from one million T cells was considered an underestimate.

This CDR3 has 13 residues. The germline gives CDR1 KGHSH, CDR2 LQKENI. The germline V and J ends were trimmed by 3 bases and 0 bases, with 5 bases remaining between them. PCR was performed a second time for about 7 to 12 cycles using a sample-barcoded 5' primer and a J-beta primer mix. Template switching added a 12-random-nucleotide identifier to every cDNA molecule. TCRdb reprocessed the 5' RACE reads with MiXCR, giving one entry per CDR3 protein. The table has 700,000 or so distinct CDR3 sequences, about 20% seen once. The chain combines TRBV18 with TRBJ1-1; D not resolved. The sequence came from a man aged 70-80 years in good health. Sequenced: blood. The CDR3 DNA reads TGTGCCAGCTCACCCGAGATGAACACTGAAGCTTTCTTT. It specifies CASSPEMNTEAFF.